This T cell receptor (beta chain) was retrieved from a study of Graves' ophthalmopathy and Graves' hyperthyroidism. Trimming took 4 bases from V and 0 from J, leaving 19 bases between them. Germline-derived CDR1 and CDR2 are SGHRS and YFSETQ. This CDR3 is built from 17 residues. Study results and caveats: Ophthalmopathy versus stable hyperthyroidism: 13-signature model gave 85% to 90% sensitivity, just under 82% specificity.

Regarding this clonotype: Its antigen is unidentified.

RNA transcripts were the template, and TCR beta CDR3 regions were amplified from them. Amplification began with first-round RT-PCR using HTBI primers, then second-round multiplex PCR was performed. TCRdb itself ran the multiplex PCR reads through MiXCR, one entry per CDR3 protein. The sample includes 200,000 to 250,000 distinct CDR3 sequences, roughly a fifth of them seen just once. Patients with other autoimmune diseases, uncontrolled infections, pregnancy or lactation were excluded. Input material: peripheral blood. This chain uses TRBV5-1 with TRBJ1-1; D is possibly TRBD1 (5 bases). The clonotype comes from a woman aged 45-59 years with Graves' ophthalmopathy. The CDR3 region has the DNA TGCGCCAGCAGCCCACAGGTGGGGGTATCAATGAACACTGAAGCTTTCTTT. Protein sequence: CASSPQVGVSMNTEAFF.